The clone carrying this T cell receptor delta chain was seen a handful of times. The antigen is not known. The TCRdb protein, from a much larger clone, departs from this DNA's translation at residue 17, likely by read error; the protein shown derives from the DNA. This CDR3 has 20 residues. Germline lookup yields CDR1 GEAIGNYY and CDR2 EKD. This entry comes from a study of γδ T cells in repeated Plasmodium falciparum infection. Study-wide context: Four controlled malaria infections with P. falciparum NF54 spanned less than 850 days. Each infection was followed by sampling at 21 days, plus baseline and some pre-infection draws. Findings and caveats of the study: Many TCRgamma sequences overlapped between individuals in stable Vgamma9/Vdelta2+ repertoires.

TCRdb made new clone calls on the multiplex PCR reads using CATT. The sample contains approximately 90,000 delta-chain clones, roughly 0.98% of which appear only once. Vgamma9/Vdelta2+ and Vdelta2-negative gammadelta T cells were flow-sorted from PBMC for bulk sequencing. The V and J genes are TRDV2 and TRDJ1, with D perhaps TRDD3 (6 bases). Assignment of the J gene here rests on matching the DNA to germline, because TCRdb gives none. The sequence came from a pool of human donors (malaria-infected and uninfected, not separated). The specimen sequenced was gamma-delta T cells from blood. The chain's CDR3 is CACDTVSYRGTVQNTDRLIF. CDR3 sequence (DNA): TGTGCCTGTGACACCGTGTCGTATCGGGGGACAGTTCAGAACACCGATAGACTCATCTTT.